Below, 5 T cell receptor beta chains from the same sample are listed, as sequenced in a study of shared clonotypes between healthy human individuals. Libraries were prepared by immunoSEQ multiplex PCR; TCRdb keeps only in-frame clonotypes and omits some of them. The profile shows 2.3 million or so clones, over 85% of them singletons. Sequencing was done on a sample of naive CD4+ T cells from PBMCs. Sample subset: CD45RA+ positively selected. These receptors originate from a man aged 18 to 35 in good health. Some clones in this sample may be carry-over from other donors' samples.

The rearrangement uses TRBV9 and TRBJ2-2; a possible D gene is TRBD1 (6 bases). Germline values: CDR1 SGDLS, CDR2 YYNGEE. V lost 5 bases, J lost 7 bases, and 15 bases lay in between. This CDR3 contains 14 residues. CDR3 residues: CASRPGERIGELFF. As DNA, the CDR3 is TGTGCCAGCAGACCAGGGGAGCGGATCGGGGAGCTGTTTTTT.

This sequence joins TRBV11-1 and TRBJ2-1; no reliable D call. The CDR3 covers 11 residues. V was trimmed by 5 bases and J by 4 bases, leaving 3 bases between them. Per the germline V gene, CDR1 is SGHAT and CDR2 is FQDESV (reference sequence). CDR3 sequence reads: CASSPYNEQFF. The DNA of the CDR3 is TGTGCCAGCAGCCCTTACAATGAGCAGTTCTTC.

As regards this clone: Additional DNA sequences in this sample encode the identical CDR3. The CDR3 DNA follows: TGTGCCAGCAGTTTACGGTTCTACGAGCAGTACTTC. It specifies CASSLRFYEQYF. This rearrangement joins TRBV28 to TRBJ2-7; D gene ambiguous. CDR1 and CDR2 (germline): MDHEN, SYDVKM. Trimming took off 2 bases at V and 3 bases at J, with 5 bases between the two ends. This CDR3 is 12 amino acids long.

This sequence joins TRBV27 and TRBJ2-7; 15 nucleotides agree with TRBD2. CDR1 and CDR2 (germline): MNHEY, SMNVEV (reference sequence). This CDR3 region has 19 residues. The CDR3: CAEGLAGGPVILRFYEQYF. The CDR3 nucleotides read TGTGCAGAAGGACTAGCGGGAGGGCCTGTTATCTTGCGCTTCTACGAGCAGTACTTC.

This chain links TRBV5-6 with TRBJ2-1; D gene ambiguous. The CDR3 runs 12 residues. The V end lost 3 bases, the J end lost 10 bases, and 11 bases lay between the germline ends. CDR1 is SGHDT and CDR2 is YYEEEE in the germline V gene. CDR3 region: CASSSLMGEQFF. The CDR3, as DNA: TGTGCCAGCAGCTCCCTTATGGGCGAGCAGTTCTTC.